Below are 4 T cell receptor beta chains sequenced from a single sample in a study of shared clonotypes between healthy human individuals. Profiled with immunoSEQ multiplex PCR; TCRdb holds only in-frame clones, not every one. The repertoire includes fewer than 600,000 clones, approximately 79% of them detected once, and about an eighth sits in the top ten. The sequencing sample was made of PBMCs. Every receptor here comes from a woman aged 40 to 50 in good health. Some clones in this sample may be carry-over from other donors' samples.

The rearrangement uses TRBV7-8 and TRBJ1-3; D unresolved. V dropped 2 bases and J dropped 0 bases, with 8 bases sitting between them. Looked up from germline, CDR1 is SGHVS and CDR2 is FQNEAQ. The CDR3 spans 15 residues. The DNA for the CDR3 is TGTGCCAGCAGCTTAATAACAGACTCTGGAAACACCATATATTTT. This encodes CASSLITDSGNTIYF.

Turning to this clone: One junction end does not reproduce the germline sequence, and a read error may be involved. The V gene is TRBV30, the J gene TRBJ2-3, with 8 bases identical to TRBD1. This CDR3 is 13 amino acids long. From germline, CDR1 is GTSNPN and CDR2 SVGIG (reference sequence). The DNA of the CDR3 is TGTGCCTGGACTCAGGGGGCAACAGATGCGCAGTATTTT. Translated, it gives CAWTQGATDAQYF.

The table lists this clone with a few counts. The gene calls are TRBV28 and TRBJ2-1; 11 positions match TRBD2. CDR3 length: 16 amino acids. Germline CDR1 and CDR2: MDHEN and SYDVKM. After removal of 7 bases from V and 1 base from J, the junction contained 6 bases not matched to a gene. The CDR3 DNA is TGTGCCAGCAATAGGGCTAGCGGGGGGTCCTACAATGAGCAGTTCTTC. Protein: CASNRASGGSYNEQFF.

CDR3 bases: TGCGCCAGCAGAACCCAGGGTTCCTACAATGAGCAGTTCTTC. Translating gives CASRTQGSYNEQFF. The genes are TRBV5-1 and TRBJ2-1; D perhaps matches TRBD1 (5 bases). With 5 bases removed from V and 1 base from J, the gap between germline ends came to 10 bases. The CDR3 is 14 residues long. Germline CDR1 SGHRS, CDR2 YFSETQ.